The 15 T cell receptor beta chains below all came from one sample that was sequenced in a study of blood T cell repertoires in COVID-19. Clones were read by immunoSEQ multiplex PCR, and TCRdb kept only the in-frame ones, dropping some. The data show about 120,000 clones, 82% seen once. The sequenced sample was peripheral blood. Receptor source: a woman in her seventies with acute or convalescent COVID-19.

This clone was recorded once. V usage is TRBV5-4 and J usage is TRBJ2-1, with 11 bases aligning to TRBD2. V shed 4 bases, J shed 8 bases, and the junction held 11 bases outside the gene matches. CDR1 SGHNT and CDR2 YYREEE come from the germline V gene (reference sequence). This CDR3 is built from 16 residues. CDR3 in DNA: TGTGCCAGCAGCCCCAGACTAGCGGGGCCAGGTTATGAGCAGTTCTTC. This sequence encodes CASSPRLAGPGYEQFF.

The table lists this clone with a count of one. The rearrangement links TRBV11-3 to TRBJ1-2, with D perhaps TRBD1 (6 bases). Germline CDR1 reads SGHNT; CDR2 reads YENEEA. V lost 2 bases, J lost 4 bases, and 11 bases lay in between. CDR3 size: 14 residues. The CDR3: CASSLNQGSYGYTF. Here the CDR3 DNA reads TGTGCCAGCAGCTTAAATCAGGGGTCCTATGGCTACACCTTC.

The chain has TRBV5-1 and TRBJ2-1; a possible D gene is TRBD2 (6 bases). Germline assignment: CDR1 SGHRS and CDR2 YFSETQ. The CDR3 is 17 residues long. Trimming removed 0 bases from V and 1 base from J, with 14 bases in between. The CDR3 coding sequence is TGCGCCAGCAGCTTGGAAGGGCCGGGGGTATCCTACAATGAGCAGTTCTTC. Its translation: CASSLEGPGVSYNEQFF.

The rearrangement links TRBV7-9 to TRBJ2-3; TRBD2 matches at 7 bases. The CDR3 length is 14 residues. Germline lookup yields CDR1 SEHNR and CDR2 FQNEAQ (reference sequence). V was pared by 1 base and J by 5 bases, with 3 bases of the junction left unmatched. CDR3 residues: CASSLGGGGDTQYF. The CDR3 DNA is TGTGCCAGCAGCTTAGGCGGGGGTGGAGATACGCAGTATTTT.

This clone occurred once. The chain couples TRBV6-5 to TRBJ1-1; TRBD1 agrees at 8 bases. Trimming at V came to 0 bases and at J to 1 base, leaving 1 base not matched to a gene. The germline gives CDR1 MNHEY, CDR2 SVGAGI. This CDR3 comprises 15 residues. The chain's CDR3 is CASSYSGQGNTEAFF. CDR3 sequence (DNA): TGTGCCAGCAGTTACTCTGGACAGGGGAACACTGAAGCTTTCTTT.

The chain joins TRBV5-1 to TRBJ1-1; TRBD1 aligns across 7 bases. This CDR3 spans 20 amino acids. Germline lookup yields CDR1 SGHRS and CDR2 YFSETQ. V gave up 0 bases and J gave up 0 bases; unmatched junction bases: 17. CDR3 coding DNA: TGCGCCAGCAGCTTGGGGGACGGCCGGGACAGATACTATATGAACACTGAAGCTTTCTTT. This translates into CASSLGDGRDRYYMNTEAFF.

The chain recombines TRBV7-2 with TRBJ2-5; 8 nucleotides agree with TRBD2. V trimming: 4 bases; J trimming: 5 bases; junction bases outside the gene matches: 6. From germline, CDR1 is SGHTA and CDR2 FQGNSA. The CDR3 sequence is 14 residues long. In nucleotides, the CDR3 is TGTGCCAGCAGCTACGGGGGGGCCCGGGAGACCCAGTACTTC. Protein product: CASSYGGARETQYF.

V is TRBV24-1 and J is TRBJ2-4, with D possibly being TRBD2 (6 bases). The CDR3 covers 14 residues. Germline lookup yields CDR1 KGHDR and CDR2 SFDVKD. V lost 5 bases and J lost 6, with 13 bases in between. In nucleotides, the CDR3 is TGTGCCACCAGTGGGGTGGAGGGTAGAAACATTCAGTACTTC. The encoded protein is CATSGVEGRNIQYF.

CDR3 region: CASSLATSGGPLLTYEQYF. The CDR3 nucleotides read TGTGCCAGCAGCTTAGCGACTAGCGGGGGACCATTGCTTACCTACGAGCAGTACTTC. V and J are TRBV7-8 and TRBJ2-7, with 12 nucleotides matching TRBD2. The CDR3 loop spans 19 amino acids. The J segment lost 2 bases and the V segment lost 0 bases, leaving 11 bases of the junction unmatched. Per the germline V gene, CDR1 is SGHVS and CDR2 is FQNEAQ. Using reference TRBV7-8 and TRBJ2-7 for the parts outside the CDR3, the full variable domain is GAGVSQSPRYKVAKRGQDVALRCDPISGHVSLFWYQQALGQGPEFLTYFQNEAQLDKSGLPSDRFFAERPEGSVSTLKIQRTQQEDSAVYLCASSLATSGGPLLTYEQYFGPGTRLTVT.

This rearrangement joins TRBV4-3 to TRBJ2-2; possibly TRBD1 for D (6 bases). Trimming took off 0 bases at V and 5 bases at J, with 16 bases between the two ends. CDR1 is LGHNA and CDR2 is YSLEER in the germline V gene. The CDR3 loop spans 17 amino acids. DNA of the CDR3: TGCGCCAGCAGCCAAGAGCCTGGGCAGGGGCTAACCGGGGAGCTGTTTTTT. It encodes CASSQEPGQGLTGELFF.

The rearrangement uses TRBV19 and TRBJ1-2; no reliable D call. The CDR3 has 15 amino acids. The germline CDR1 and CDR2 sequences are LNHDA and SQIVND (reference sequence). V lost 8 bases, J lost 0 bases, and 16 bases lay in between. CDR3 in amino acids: CASRGLGLANYGYTF. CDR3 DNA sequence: TGTGCCAGTCGGGGTCTGGGCCTCGCTAACTATGGCTACACCTTC.

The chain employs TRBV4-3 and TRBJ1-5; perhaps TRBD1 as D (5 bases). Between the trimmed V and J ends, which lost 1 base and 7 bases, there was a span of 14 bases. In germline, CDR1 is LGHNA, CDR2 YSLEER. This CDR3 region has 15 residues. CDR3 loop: CASSQGRQISQPQHF. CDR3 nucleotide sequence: TGCGCCAGCAGCCAAGGGCGACAGATAAGCCAGCCCCAGCATTTT.

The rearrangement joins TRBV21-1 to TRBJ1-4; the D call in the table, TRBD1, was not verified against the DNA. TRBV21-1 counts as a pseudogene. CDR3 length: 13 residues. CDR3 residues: CASSKGAHEKLFF. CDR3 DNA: TGTGCCAGCAGCAAAGGGGCCCATGAAAAACTGTTTTTT.

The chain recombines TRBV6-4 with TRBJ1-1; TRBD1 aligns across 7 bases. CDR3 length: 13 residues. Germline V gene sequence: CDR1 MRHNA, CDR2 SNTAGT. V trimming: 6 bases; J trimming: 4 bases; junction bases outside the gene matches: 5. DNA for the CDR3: TGTGCCAGCAGCGGTACAGGGGCCACTGAAGCTTTCTTT. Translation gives CASSGTGATEAFF.

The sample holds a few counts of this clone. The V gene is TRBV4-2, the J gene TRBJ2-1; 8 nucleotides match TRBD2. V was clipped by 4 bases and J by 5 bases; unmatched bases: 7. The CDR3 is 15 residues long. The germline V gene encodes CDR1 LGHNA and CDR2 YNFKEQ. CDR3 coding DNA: TGTGCCAGCAGCCGGGTGACTAGCGCCGACAATGAGCAGTTCTTC. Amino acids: CASSRVTSADNEQFF.